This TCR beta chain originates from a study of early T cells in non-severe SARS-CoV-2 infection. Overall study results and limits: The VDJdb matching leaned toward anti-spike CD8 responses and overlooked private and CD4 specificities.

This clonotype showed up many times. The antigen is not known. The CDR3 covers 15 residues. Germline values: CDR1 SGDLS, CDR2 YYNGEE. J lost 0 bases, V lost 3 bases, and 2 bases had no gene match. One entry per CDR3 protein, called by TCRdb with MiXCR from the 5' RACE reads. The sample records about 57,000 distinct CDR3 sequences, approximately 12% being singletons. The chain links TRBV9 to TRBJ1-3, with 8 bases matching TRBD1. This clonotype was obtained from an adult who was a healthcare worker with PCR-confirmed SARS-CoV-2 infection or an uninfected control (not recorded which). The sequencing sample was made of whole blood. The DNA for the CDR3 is TGTGCCAGCAGCGACGACAGGGGCTCTGGAAACACCATATATTTT. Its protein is CASSDDRGSGNTIYF.